One sample yielded the 19 T cell receptor beta chains listed below, sequenced in a study of T cells in women clearing cervical HPV infection. Measured with immunoSEQ multiplex PCR; TCRdb has only the in-frame clones, and not every one. The sample has some 40,000 clones, and its top ten clones hold around 5.5%. Input material: blood buffy coat. All receptors derive from a woman aged 18 to 69 with a cervical HPV16 infection that either progressed to CIN3+ or cleared (not recorded which).

On this clone itself: The read stops 3 residues short of the end of the CDR3; the missing end is completed from the germline J gene. The rearrangement links TRBV19 to TRBJ2-1, with D uncertain. The CDR3 consists of 17 residues. CDR1 LNHDA and CDR2 SQIVND come from the germline V gene (reference sequence). V was cut by 3 bases and J by 2 bases, with 17 bases left in between. The CDR3 region is CASSMRPRFLTYNEQFF. The CDR3 bases that were read are TGTGCCAGTAGTATGAGGCCTCGCTTCCTTACCTACAATGAG.

CDR3: CASSAGGVLGVEQYF. CDR3 DNA (partial): TGTGCCAGCAGCGCGGGGGGGGTCCTTGGCGTCGAG. This chain uses TRBV11-2 with TRBJ2-7, with TRBD2 matching over 9 bases. Sequencing ends 3 residues short of the CDR3 end; the germline J gene provides the rest. Germline assignment: CDR1 SGHAT and CDR2 FQNNGV. Trimming cost V 5 bases and J 6 bases; bases outside gene matches: 11. There are 15 residues in the CDR3.

With respect to this clone: At one boundary the junction diverges from the germline segment, which might be a read error. Sequencing ends 3 residues short of the CDR3 end; the germline J gene provides the rest. The chain employs TRBV4-2 and TRBJ2-4; no clear D gene. The CDR3 length is 12 residues. Germline CDR1 and CDR2: LGHNA and YNFKEQ. Incomplete CDR3 DNA: TGCGCCAGCAGCCAAGATCGGGTCCTT. Protein: CASSQDRVL. The whole CDR3 sequence reads CASSQDRVLQYF.

About this clone: The read stops 3 residues short of the end of the CDR3; the missing end is completed from the germline J gene. The V gene is TRBV19, the J gene TRBJ1-5, with 11 positions matching TRBD1. CDR3 length: 15 residues. Germline V lookup: CDR1 LNHDA, CDR2 SQIVND (reference sequence). With 6 bases clipped from V and 2 bases from J, the junction kept 3 bases outside the gene matches. CDR3 bases read: TGTGCCAGTAGGTGGACAGGGGGCGGCAATCAGCCC. It translates to CASRWTGGGNQP. The entire CDR3 reads CASRWTGGGNQPQHF.

Details on this clone: With the read ending 3 residues before the CDR3 end, the germline J gene is used to fill in that end. V is TRBV5-1 and J is TRBJ2-3, with 8 positions matching TRBD2. V shed 3 bases and J 6 bases; nucleotides not matched to a gene: 6. The CDR3 contains 14 residues. The germline gives CDR1 SGHRS, CDR2 YFSETQ. The sequenced CDR3 bases are TGCGCCAGCAGCTCGAGCGGGAGCAGTGATACG. Translating gives CASSSSGSSDT. The full CDR3 is CASSSSGSSDTQYF. Together with reference TRBV5-1 and TRBJ2-3, the CDR3 gives the full variable domain: KAGVTQTPRYLIKTRGQQVTLSCSPISGHRSVSWYQQTPGQGLQFLFEYFSETQRNKGNFPGRFSGRQFSNSRSEMNVSTLELGDSALYLCASSSSGSSDTQYFGPGTRLTVL.

As regards this clone: The observed sequence ends 3 residues before the CDR3 terminus, with the missing tail filled in from the germline J gene. The chain has TRBV7-2 and TRBJ1-1; D gene unclear. The CDR3 consists of 14 residues. V lost 0 bases to trimming and J lost 1 base, with 6 bases between them. Germline V gene sequence: CDR1 SGHTA, CDR2 FQGNSA. The covered CDR3 bases are TGTGCCAGCAGCTTAGCAACAAGGAACACTGAA. Residues: CASSLATRNTE. The full-length CDR3 reads as CASSLATRNTEAFF. Full variable domain (remainder filled in from reference TRBV7-2 and TRBJ1-1): GAGVSQSPSNKVTEKGKDVELRCDPISGHTALYWYRQSLGQGLEFLIYFQGNSAPDKSGLPSDRFSAERTGGSVSTLTIQRTQQEDSAVYLCASSLATRNTEAFFGQGTRLTVV.

A remark on this clone: The read ends 3 residues shy of where the CDR3 ends; the end is completed using the germline J gene. This sequence joins TRBV19 and TRBJ2-1, with 13 bases matching TRBD2. With V trimmed by 5 bases and J by 3 bases, 13 bases remained unmatched. Germline CDR1 and CDR2: LNHDA and SQIVND (reference sequence). The CDR3 sequence is 19 residues long. The sequenced part of the CDR3 DNA is TGTGCCAGTAGTCCCGGACTAGCGGGAGACGGAAGGGACTACAATGAG. It codes for CASSPGLAGDGRDYNE. The CDR3, in full, reads CASSPGLAGDGRDYNEQFF.

Concerning this clone itself: The CDR3 end lies 3 residues beyond the end of the read and is filled in from the germline J gene. The chain recombines TRBV30 with TRBJ2-5; D might be TRBD1 (5 bases). The CDR3 loop spans 11 amino acids. CDR1 is GTSNPN and CDR2 is SVGIG in the germline V gene (reference sequence). Trimming removed 5 bases from V and 5 bases from J, with 9 bases in between. The DNA read from the CDR3 is TGTGCCTGGGCCAAGGGGGAGACC. Residues: CAWAKGET. From start to end, the CDR3 is CAWAKGETQYF. The variable domain in full, with the rest retrieved from reference TRBV30 and TRBJ2-5, is SQTIHQWPATLVQPVGSPLSLECTVEGTSNPNLYWYRQAAGRGLQLLFYSVGIGQISSEVPQNLSASRPQDRQFILSSKKLLLSDSGFYLCAWAKGETQYFGPGTRLLVL.

In the case of this clone: The read comes to an end 3 residues before the CDR3 does, leaving the germline J gene to fill in the end. This chain uses TRBV7-8 with TRBJ2-1; the D gene is possibly TRBD1 (6 bases). The CDR3 has 14 amino acids. In germline, CDR1 is SGHVS, CDR2 FQNEAQ. The germline V and J ends were trimmed by 5 bases and 5 bases, with 13 bases remaining between them. This CDR3 reads CASSKDRNNNEQFF. The DNA read from the CDR3 is TGTGCCAGCAGCAAGGACAGAAATAACAATGAG.

A remark on this clone: With the read ending 3 residues before the CDR3 end, the germline J gene is used to fill in that end. V is TRBV19 and J is TRBJ2-4, with 9 bases identical to TRBD1. Germline lookup yields CDR1 LNHDA and CDR2 SQIVND (reference sequence). This CDR3 is 15 amino acids long. The sequenced CDR3 bases are TGTGCCAGTAGTTCACGGACAGGGGAAGCATTTGGT. The encoded protein is CASSSRTGEAFG. The CDR3 as a whole reads CASSSRTGEAFGQYF.

Concerning this clone itself: The sequence runs out 3 residues before the end of the CDR3; the remainder is reconstructed from the germline J gene. This chain uses TRBV2 with TRBJ2-1, with TRBD2 matching 8 bases. V shed 7 bases, J shed 4 bases, and the junction held 3 bases outside the gene matches. This CDR3 has 13 amino acids. CDR1 and CDR2 (germline): SNHLY, FYNNEI. The covered CDR3 bases are TGTGCCAGCACGCTAGCGGGTTACAATGAG. Its protein product is CASTLAGYNE. The whole CDR3 sequence is CASTLAGYNEQFF.

Remarks on this clone: The DNA ends 3 residues before the CDR3 does, and the rest of the CDR3 is filled in from the germline J gene. V is TRBV20-1 and J is TRBJ2-3; TRBD1 matches 7 bases. The CDR3 extends over 14 amino acids. Per germline, CDR1 DFQATT and CDR2 SNEGSKA (reference sequence). CDR3 bases read: TGCAGTGCACCTGGACAGGATTTGGGTCAGCCG. It is translated as CSAPGQDLGQP. In full, the CDR3 is CSAPGQDLGQPQYF.

With respect to this clone: Sequencing ends 3 residues short of the CDR3 end; the germline J gene provides the rest. V and J are TRBV5-1 and TRBJ2-1; 11 nucleotides align to TRBD2. The trim removed 6 bases at V and 8 bases at J, leaving 7 bases unmatched. The V gene's germline CDR1 is SGHRS and CDR2 YFSETQ. This CDR3 is built from 14 residues. The CDR3 bases that were read are TGCGCCAGCACCCAACTAGCGGGAGTTCATGAG. Translated: CASTQLAGVHE. The CDR3 as a whole reads CASTQLAGVHEQFF.

Of note for this clone: The CDR3 goes on 3 residues after the read ends, and that part is filled in from the germline J gene. V gene TRBV5-1 combines with J gene TRBJ2-2; 7 bases align to TRBD2. The CDR3 length is 14 residues. Per germline, CDR1 SGHRS and CDR2 YFSETQ. V gave up 0 bases and J gave up 6 bases; unmatched junction bases: 2. The sequenced part of the CDR3 DNA is TGCGCCAGCAGCTTGGCTGCGGGAGCCGGGGAG. It codes for CASSLAAGAGE. The whole CDR3 sequence is CASSLAAGAGELFF.

Comment on this clone: Read data end 3 residues before the CDR3 end; the end is taken from the germline J gene. The chain carries TRBV5-1 and TRBJ1-4; TRBD1 might be the D (6 bases). Germline lookup yields CDR1 SGHRS and CDR2 YFSETQ. This CDR3 spans 16 amino acids. Trimming pared 4 bases from V and 7 bases from J, leaving 20 bases between. The CDR3 reads CASSHPKAGGGEKLFF. The sequenced CDR3 bases are TGCGCCAGCAGCCACCCCAAGGCAGGAGGGGGTGAAAAA. The full variable domain, rest sourced from reference TRBV5-1 and TRBJ1-4, is KAGVTQTPRYLIKTRGQQVTLSCSPISGHRSVSWYQQTPGQGLQFLFEYFSETQRNKGNFPGRFSGRQFSNSRSEMNVSTLELGDSALYLCASSHPKAGGGEKLFFGSGTQLSVL.

About this clone itself: The CDR3 end falls 3 residues outside the read, so it is completed with the germline J gene. V usage is TRBV19 and J usage is TRBJ2-1; 11 bases line up with TRBD2. Germline V gene lookup returns CDR1 LNHDA and CDR2 SQIVND (reference sequence). J lost 7 bases, V lost 5 bases, and 13 bases had no gene match. The CDR3 extends over 17 amino acids. CDR3: CASSSRTGTSGPNEQFF. The CDR3 DNA, read in part, is TGTGCCAGTAGTTCACGAACCGGGACTAGCGGACCTAATGAG. The variable domain in full, completed from reference TRBV19 and TRBJ2-1, reads DGGITQSPKYLFRKEGQNVTLSCEQNLNHDAMYWYRQDPGQGLRLIYYSQIVNDFQKGDIAEGYSVSREKKESFPLTVTSAQKNPTAFYLCASSSRTGTSGPNEQFFGPGTRLTVL.

As regards this clone: Relative to the germline gene, one junction end is altered; a read error may explain this. The sequenced fragment ends 3 residues before the CDR3 boundary, so the rest is inferred from the germline J gene. This chain joins TRBV6-2 or TRBV6-3 and TRBJ1-2; 8 positions match TRBD1. Germline V CDR1 and CDR2: MNHEY, SVGEGT. The CDR3 is 16 amino acids. CDR3 loop: CASSYSKSTGGYDYTF. Partial CDR3 DNA: TGTGCCAGCAGTTACTCGAAATCTACAGGGGGGTATGAC.

Notes on this clone: Sequencing ends 3 residues short of the CDR3 end; the germline J gene provides the rest. This sequence joins TRBV30 and TRBJ2-1; D is undetermined. V was pared by 2 bases and J by 6 bases, with 14 bases between. The CDR3 runs 14 residues. The V gene's germline CDR1 is GTSNPN and CDR2 SVGIG (reference sequence). The sequenced CDR3 bases are TGTGCCTGGAGTTCTACTCACCCGGGCAATGAG. Translated: CAWSSTHPGNE. The entire CDR3 protein reads CAWSSTHPGNEQFF.

About this clone: The observed sequence ends 3 residues before the CDR3 terminus, with the missing tail filled in from the germline J gene. This chain links TRBV11-3 with TRBJ2-3, with D unclear. The CDR3 has 15 residues. V was cut by 5 bases and J by 8 bases, with 20 bases left in between. Per germline, CDR1 SGHNT and CDR2 YENEEA. The CDR3: CASSPQKFGSGTQYF. CDR3 DNA, as far as it was read: TGTGCCAGCAGCCCCCAAAAGTTCGGGTCTGGTACG. Looking up the rest from reference TRBV11-3 and TRBJ2-3 gives the full variable domain: EAGVVQSPRYKIIEKKQPVAFWCNPISGHNTLYWYLQNLGQGPELLIRYENEEAVDDSQLPKDRFSAERLKGVDSTLKIQPAELGDSAVYLCASSPQKFGSGTQYFGPGTRLTVL.